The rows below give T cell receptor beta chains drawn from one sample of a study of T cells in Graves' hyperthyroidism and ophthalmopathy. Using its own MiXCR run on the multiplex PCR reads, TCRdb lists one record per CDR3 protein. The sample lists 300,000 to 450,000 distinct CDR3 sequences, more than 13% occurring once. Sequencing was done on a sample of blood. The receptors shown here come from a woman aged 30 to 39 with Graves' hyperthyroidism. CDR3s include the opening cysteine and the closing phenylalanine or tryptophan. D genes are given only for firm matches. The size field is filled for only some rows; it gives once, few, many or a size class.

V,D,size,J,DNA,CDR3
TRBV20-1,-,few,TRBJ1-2,TGCAGTGCCAGCGGGACGATCTATGGCTACACCTTC,CSASGTIYGYTF
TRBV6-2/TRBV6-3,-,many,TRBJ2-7,TGTGCCAGCAGTTGGGACACTAAAAGCACCTACGAGCAGTACTTC,CASSWDTKSTYEQYF
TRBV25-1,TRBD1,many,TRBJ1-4,TGTGCCAGCAGTGAATTTGGTGCAGGGGGCCGAGAAAAACTGTTTTTT,CASSEFGAGGREKLFF
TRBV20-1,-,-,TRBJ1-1,TGCAGTGCTAGAGATCAAGGGTACGGAAACACTGAAGCTTTCTTT,CSARDQGYGNTEAFF
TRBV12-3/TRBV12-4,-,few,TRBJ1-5,TGTGCCAGCAGTTCGGGTCAGCCCCAGCATTTT,CASSSGQPQHF
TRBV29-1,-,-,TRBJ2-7,TGCAGCGTGAACGATTCCTACGAGCAGTACTTC,CSVNDSYEQYF
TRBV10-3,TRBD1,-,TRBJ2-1,TGCTACAGGGGTGGTTTGGTCAATGAGCAGTTCTTC,CYRGGLVNEQFF
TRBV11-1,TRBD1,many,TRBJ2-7,TGTGCCAGCAGCGCGGACAGGGGGCGAGTCTACGAGCAGTACTTC,CASSADRGRVYEQYF
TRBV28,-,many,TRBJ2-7,TGTGCCAGCAGGTCCGGTGCCTACGAGCAGTACTTC,CASRSGAYEQYF
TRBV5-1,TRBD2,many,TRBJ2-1,TGCGCCAGCAGCTTGGCGACGGGAGGGCCTTTCTCCTACAATGAGCAGTTCTTC,CASSLATGGPFSYNEQFF
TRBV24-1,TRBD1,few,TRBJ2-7,TGTGCCACCAGTGGGACAGGGTTGAATTACGAGCAGTACTTC,CATSGTGLNYEQYF
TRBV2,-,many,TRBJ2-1,TGTGCCAGCAGTAACCTCGACTCCCCTTTGTACAATGAGCAGTTCTTC,CASSNLDSPLYNEQFF
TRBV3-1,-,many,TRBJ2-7,TGTGCCAGCAGCCCCTTTGGGACCGAGCAGTACTTC,CASSPFGTEQYF
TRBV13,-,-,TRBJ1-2,TGTGCCAGCAGCTCCCGGCTCGCGGGGGGCTACACCTTC,CASSSRLAGGYTF
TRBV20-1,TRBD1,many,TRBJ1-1,TGCAGTGGGGAGGACAGGGGGCTCTGGGACACTGAAGCTTTCTTT,CSGEDRGLWDTEAFF
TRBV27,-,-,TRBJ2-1,TGTGCCAGCAGCGGACCAACTAGTTCGGGCTCCTACAATGAGCAGTTCTTC,CASSGPTSSGSYNEQFF
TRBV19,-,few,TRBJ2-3,TGTGCCAGTAGGCGTCGGGGTAGCGGAGCCACAGATACGCAGTATTTT,CASRRRGSGATDTQYF
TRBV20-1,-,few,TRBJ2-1,TGCAGTGCTACTTCATCGTTCAATGAGCAGTTCTTC,CSATSSFNEQFF
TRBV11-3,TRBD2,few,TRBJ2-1,TGTGCCAGCAGCTTATCTAGCGGGAGGGTCAATGAGCAGTTCTTC,CASSLSSGRVNEQFF
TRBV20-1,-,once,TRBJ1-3,TGCAGTGCTAGAGATGGTGCCCGGAGCTCTGGAAACACCATATATTTT,CSARDGARSSGNTIYF
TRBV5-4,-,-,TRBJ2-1,TGTGCCAGCAGCCTCCCAGGGGCCCTTTCCTACAATGAGCAGTTCTTC,CASSLPGALSYNEQFF
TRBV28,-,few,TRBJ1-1,TGTGCCAGCAGGACATGGACGGAAAATATGAACACTGAAGCTTTCTTT,CASRTWTENMNTEAFF